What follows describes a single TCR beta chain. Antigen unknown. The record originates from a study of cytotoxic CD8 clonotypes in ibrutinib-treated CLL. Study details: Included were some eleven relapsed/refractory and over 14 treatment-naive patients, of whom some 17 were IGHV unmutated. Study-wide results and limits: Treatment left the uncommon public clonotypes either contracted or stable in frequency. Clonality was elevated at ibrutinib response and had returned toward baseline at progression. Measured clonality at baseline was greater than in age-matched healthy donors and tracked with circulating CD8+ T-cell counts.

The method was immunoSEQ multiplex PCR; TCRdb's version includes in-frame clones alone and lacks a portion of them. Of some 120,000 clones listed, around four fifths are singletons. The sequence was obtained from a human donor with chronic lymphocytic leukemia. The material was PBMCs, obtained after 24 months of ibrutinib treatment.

DNA for the CDR3: TGTGCCAGCAGTAGAGGGACGGCCGGGAATCAGCCCCAGCATTTT. It encodes CASSRGTAGNQPQHF. The gene calls are TRBV6-1 and TRBJ1-5; D perhaps matches TRBD1 (5 bases). V was cut by 5 bases and J by 4 bases, with 15 bases left in between. CDR1 MNHNS and CDR2 SASEGT come from the germline V gene. This CDR3 region has 15 residues.